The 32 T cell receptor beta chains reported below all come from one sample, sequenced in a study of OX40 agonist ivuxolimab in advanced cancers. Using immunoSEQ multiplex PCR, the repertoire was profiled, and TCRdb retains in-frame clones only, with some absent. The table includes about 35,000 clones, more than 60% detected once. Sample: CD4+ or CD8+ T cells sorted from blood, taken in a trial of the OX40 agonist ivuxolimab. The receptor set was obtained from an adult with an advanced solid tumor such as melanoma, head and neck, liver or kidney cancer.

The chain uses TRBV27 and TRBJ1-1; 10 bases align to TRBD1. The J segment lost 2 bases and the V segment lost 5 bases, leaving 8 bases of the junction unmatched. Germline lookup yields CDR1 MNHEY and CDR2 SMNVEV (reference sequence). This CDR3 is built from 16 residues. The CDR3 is CASSIRTGGYNTEAFF. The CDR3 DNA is TGTGCCAGCAGTATAAGGACAGGGGGTTACAACACTGAAGCTTTCTTT.

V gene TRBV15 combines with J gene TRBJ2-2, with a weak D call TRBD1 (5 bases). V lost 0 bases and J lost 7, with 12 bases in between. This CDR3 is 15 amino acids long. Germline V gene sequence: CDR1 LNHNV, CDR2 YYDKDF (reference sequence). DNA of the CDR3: TGTGCCACCAGCAGAGACAGGGTTTCAGGCGGGGAGCTGTTTTTT. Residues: CATSRDRVSGGELFF.

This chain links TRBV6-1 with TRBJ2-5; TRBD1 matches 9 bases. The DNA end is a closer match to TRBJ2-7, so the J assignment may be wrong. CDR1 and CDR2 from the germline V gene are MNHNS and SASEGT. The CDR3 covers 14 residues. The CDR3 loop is CASSARDRASEQYF. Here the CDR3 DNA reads TGTGCCAGCAGTGCCCGGGACAGGGCAAGCGAGCAGTACTTC.

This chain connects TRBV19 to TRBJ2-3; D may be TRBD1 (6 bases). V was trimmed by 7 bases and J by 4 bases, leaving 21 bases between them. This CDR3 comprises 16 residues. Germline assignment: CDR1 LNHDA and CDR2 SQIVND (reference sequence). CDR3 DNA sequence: TGTGCCAGTACCCAAGGGGGTAGGTGGAGTCCAGATACGCAGTATTTT. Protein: CASTQGGRWSPDTQYF. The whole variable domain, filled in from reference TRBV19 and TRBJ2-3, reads DGGITQSPKYLFRKEGQNVTLSCEQNLNHDAMYWYRQDPGQGLRLIYYSQIVNDFQKGDIAEGYSVSREKKESFPLTVTSAQKNPTAFYLCASTQGGRWSPDTQYFGPGTRLTVL.

The CDR3 DNA reads as TGTGCCAGCAGTGAAGCGCTTCGGGGGACTTCTTCCTACTTC. This encodes CASSEALRGTSSYF. The V gene is TRBV6-1, the J gene TRBJ2-7; TRBD2 might be the D (6 bases). Trimming removed 0 bases at V and 13 bases at J, with 19 bases between. CDR1 and CDR2 (germline): MNHNS, SASEGT. The CDR3 has 14 amino acids.

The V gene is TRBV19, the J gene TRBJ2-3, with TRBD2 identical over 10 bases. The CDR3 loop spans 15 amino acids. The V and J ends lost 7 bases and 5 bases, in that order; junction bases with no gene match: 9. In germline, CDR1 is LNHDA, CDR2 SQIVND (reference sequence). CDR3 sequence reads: CASTSSGGALDTQYF. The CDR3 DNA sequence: TGTGCCAGTACTTCTAGCGGGGGAGCACTAGATACGCAGTATTTT.

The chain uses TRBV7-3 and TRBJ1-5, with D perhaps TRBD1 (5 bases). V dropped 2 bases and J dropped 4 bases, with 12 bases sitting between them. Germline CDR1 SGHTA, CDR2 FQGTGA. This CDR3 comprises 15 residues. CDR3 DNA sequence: TGTGCCAGCAGCTTAGGAGGGGTGGGAAATCAGCCCCAGCATTTT. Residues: CASSLGGVGNQPQHF. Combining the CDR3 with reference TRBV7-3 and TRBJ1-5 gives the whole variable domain GAGVSQTPSNKVTEKGKYVELRCDPISGHTALYWYRQSLGQGPEFLIYFQGTGAADDSGLPNDRFFAVRPEGSVSTLKIQRTERGDSAVYLCASSLGGVGNQPQHFGDGTRLSIL.

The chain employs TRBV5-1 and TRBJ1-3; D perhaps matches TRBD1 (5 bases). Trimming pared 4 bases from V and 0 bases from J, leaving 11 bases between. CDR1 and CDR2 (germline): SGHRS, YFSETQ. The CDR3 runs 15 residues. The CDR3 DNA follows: TGCGCCAGCAGCCCATTTGACAGCTCTGGAAACACCATATATTTT. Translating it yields CASSPFDSSGNTIYF.

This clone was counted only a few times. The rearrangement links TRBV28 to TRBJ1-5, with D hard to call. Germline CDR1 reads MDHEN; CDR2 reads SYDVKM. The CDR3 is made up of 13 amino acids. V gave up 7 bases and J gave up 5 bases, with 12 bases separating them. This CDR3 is CASTRSRDQPQHF. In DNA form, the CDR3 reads TGTGCCAGCACTCGGTCGAGGGATCAGCCCCAGCATTTT.

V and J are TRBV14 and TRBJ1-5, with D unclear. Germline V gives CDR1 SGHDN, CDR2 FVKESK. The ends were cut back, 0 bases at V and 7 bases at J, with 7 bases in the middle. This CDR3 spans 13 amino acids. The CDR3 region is CASSQEGNQPQHF. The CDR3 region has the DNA TGTGCCAGCAGCCAAGAAGGTAACCAGCCCCAGCATTTT. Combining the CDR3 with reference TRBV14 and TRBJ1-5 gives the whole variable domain EAGVTQFPSHSVIEKGQTVTLRCDPISGHDNLYWYRRVMGKEIKFLLHFVKESKQDESGMPNNRFLAERTGGTYSTLKVQPAELEDSGVYFCASSQEGNQPQHFGDGTRLSIL.

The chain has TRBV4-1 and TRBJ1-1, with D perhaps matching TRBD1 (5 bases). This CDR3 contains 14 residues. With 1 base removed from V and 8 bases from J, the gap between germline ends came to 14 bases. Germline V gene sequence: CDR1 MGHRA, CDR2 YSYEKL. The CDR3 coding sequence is TGCGCCAGCAGCCAAGCCAGGGCGTGGGGGGAAGCTTTCTTT. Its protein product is CASSQARAWGEAFF.

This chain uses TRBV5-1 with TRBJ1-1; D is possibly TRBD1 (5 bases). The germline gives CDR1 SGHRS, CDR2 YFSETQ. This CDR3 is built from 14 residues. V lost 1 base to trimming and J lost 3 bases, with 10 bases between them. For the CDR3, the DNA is TGCGCCAGCAGCTTGACAGGAGTGGACACTGAAGCTTTCTTT. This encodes CASSLTGVDTEAFF.

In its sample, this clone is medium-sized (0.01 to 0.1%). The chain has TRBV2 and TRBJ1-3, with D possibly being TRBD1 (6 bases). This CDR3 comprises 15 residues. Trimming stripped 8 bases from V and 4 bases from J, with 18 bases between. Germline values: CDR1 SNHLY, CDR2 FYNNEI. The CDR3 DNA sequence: TGTGCCAGCCAGGATCAGGGGCGAGGAGGAAACACCATATATTTT. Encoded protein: CASQDQGRGGNTIYF.

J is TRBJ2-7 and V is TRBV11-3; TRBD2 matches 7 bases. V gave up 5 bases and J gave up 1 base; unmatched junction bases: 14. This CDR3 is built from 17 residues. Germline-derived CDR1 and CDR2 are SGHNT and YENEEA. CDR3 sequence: CASSLLECLADSYEQYF. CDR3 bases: TGTGCCAGCAGCCTGCTAGAGTGTCTAGCGGATTCCTACGAGCAGTACTTC.

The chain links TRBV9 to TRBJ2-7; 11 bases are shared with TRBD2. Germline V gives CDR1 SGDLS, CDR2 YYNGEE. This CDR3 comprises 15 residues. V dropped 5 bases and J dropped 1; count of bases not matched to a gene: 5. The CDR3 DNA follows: TGTGCCAGCAGTCCTAGCGGGGGGTCGTCCTACGAGCAGTACTTC. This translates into CASSPSGGSSYEQYF.

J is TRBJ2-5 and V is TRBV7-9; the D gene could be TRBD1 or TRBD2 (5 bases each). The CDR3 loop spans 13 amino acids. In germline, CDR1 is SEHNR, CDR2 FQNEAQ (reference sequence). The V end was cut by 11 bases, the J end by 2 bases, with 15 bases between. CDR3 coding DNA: TGTGCCGGGGCGGGCAGTTCTCAAGAGACCCAGTACTTC. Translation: CAGAGSSQETQYF.

The CDR3 DNA reads as TGTGCCAGCAGCAATTCGGGGACAGCGAATGAAAAACTGTTTTTT. Translation gives CASSNSGTANEKLFF. The genes are TRBV9 and TRBJ1-4; 7 bases align to TRBD1. The V and J ends lost 4 bases and 5 bases, in that order; junction bases with no gene match: 8. The CDR3 loop spans 15 amino acids. Germline values: CDR1 SGDLS, CDR2 YYNGEE.

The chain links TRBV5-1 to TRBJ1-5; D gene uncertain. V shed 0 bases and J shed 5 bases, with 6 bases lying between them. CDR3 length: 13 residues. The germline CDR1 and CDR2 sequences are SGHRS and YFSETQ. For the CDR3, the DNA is TGCGCCAGCAGCTTGGAGGGCTATCAGCCCCAGCATTTT. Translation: CASSLEGYQPQHF.

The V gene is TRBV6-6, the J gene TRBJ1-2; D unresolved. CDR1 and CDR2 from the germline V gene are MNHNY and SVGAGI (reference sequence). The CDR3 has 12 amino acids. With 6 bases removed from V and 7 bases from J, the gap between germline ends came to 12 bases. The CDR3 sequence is CASSSPLSGYTF. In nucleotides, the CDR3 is TGTGCCAGCAGCTCCCCCTTAAGTGGCTACACCTTC.

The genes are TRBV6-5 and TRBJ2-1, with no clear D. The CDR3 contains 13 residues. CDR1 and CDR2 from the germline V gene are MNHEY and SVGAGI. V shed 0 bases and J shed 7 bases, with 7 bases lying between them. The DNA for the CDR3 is TGTGCCAGCAGTTACTCGATGCGGAATGAGCAGTTCTTC. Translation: CASSYSMRNEQFF.

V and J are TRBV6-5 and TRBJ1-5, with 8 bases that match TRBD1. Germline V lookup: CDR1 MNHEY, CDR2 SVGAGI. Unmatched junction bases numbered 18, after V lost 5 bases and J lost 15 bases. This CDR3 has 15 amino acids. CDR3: CASSPGFSRGQGWHF. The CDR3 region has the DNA TGTGCCAGCAGTCCTGGTTTTAGCCGCGGACAGGGTTGGCATTTT.

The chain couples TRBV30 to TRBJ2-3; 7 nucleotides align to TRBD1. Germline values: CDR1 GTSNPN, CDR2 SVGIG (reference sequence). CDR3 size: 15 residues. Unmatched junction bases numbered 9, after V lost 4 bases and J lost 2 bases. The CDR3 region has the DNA TGTGCCTGGAATCGTGACAGGGTGGCCACAGATACGCAGTATTTT. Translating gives CAWNRDRVATDTQYF. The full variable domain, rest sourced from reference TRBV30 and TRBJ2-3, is SQTIHQWPATLVQPVGSPLSLECTVEGTSNPNLYWYRQAAGRGLQLLFYSVGIGQISSEVPQNLSASRPQDRQFILSSKKLLLSDSGFYLCAWNRDRVATDTQYFGPGTRLTVL.

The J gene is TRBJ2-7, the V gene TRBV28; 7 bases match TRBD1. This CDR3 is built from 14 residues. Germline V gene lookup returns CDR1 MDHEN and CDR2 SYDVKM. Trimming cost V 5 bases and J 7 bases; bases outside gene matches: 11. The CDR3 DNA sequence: TGTGCCAGCAGTCCGACAGGGCTAGTAAGAGAGCAGTACTTC. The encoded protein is CASSPTGLVREQYF.

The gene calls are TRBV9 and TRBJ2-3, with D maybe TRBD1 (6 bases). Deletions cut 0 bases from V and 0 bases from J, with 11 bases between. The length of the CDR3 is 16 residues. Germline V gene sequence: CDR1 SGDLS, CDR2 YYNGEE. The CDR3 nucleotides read TGTGCCAGCAGCGTAGATTTGGACAGAAGCACAGATACGCAGTATTTT. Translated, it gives CASSVDLDRSTDTQYF. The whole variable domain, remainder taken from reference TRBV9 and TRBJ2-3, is DSGVTQTPKHLITATGQRVTLRCSPRSGDLSVYWYQQSLDQGLQFLIQYYNGEERAKGNILERFSAQQFPDLHSELNLSSLELGDSALYFCASSVDLDRSTDTQYFGPGTRLTVL.

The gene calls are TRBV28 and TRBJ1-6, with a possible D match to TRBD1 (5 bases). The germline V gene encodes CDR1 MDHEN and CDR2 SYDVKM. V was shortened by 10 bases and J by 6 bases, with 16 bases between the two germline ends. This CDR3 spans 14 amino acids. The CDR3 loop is CATRPTAFNSPLHF. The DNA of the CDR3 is TGTGCCACGCGACCGACAGCTTTTAATTCACCCCTCCACTTT.

CDR3 bases: TGTGCCAGCAGCCCGCGGGACGCTTCCTACGAGCAGTACTTC. Its protein product is CASSPRDASYEQYF. The chain recombines TRBV7-9 with TRBJ2-7; D is possibly TRBD2 (6 bases). The CDR3 is 14 amino acids. V was clipped by 5 bases and J by 1 base, with 12 bases between them. Per germline, CDR1 SEHNR and CDR2 FQNEAQ (reference sequence).

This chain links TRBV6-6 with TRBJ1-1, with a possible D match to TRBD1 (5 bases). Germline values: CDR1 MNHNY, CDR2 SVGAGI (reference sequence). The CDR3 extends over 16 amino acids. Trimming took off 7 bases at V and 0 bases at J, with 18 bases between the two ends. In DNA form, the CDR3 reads TGTGCCAGCACCCTCTTCGGGGGGACTATGAACACTGAAGCTTTCTTT. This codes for CASTLFGGTMNTEAFF.

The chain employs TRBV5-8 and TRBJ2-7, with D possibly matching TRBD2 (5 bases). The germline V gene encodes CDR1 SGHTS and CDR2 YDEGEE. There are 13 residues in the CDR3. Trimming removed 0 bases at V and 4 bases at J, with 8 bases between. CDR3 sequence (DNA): TGTGCCAGCAGCTTGGCTGGACTGTACGAGCAGTACTTC. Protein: CASSLAGLYEQYF.

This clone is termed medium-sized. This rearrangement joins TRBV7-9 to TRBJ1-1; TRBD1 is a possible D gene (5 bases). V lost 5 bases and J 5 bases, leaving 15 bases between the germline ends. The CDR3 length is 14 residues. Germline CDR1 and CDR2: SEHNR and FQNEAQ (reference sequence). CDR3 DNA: TGTGCCAGCAGCCCAGGAGGGGCGTGGACTGAAGCTTTCTTT. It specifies CASSPGGAWTEAFF.

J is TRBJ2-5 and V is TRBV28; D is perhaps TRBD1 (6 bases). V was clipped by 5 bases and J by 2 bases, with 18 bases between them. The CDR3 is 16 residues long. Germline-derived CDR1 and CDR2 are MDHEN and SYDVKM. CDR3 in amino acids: CASSPGRLTGQETQYF. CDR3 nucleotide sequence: TGTGCCAGCAGTCCGGGGAGATTGACAGGTCAAGAGACCCAGTACTTC.

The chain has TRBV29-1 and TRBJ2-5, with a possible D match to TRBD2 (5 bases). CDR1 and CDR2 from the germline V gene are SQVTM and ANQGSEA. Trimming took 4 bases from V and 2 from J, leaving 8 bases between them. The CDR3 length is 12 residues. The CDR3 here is CSVVGMQETQYF. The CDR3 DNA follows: TGCAGCGTTGTCGGGATGCAAGAGACCCAGTACTTC.

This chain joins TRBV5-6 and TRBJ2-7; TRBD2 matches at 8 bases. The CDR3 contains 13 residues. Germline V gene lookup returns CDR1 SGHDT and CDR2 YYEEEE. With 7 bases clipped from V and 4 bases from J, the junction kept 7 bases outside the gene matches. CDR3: CASAPGLEYEQYF. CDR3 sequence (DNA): TGTGCCAGCGCGCCGGGACTAGAGTACGAGCAGTACTTC.